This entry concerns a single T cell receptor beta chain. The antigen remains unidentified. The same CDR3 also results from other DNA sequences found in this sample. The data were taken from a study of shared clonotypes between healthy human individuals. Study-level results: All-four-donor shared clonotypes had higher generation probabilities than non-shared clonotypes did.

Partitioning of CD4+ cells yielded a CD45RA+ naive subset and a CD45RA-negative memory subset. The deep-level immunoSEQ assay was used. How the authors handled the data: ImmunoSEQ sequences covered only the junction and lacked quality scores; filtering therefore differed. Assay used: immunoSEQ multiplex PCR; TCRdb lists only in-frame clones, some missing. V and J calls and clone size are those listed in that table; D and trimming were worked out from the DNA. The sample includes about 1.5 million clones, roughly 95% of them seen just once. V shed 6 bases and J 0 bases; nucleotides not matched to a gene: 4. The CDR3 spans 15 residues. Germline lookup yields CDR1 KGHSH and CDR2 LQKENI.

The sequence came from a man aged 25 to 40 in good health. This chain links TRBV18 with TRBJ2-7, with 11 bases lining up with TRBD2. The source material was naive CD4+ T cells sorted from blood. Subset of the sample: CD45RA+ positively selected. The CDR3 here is CASSRTSGSSYEQYF. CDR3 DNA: TGTGCCAGCTCGCGTACTAGCGGGAGCTCCTACGAGCAGTACTTC. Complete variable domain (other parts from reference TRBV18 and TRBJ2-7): NAGVMQNPRHLVRRRGQEARLRCSPMKGHSHVYWYRQLPEEGLKFMVYLQKENIIDESGMPKERFSAEFPKEGPSILRIQQVVRGDSAAYFCASSRTSGSSYEQYFGPGTRLTVT.